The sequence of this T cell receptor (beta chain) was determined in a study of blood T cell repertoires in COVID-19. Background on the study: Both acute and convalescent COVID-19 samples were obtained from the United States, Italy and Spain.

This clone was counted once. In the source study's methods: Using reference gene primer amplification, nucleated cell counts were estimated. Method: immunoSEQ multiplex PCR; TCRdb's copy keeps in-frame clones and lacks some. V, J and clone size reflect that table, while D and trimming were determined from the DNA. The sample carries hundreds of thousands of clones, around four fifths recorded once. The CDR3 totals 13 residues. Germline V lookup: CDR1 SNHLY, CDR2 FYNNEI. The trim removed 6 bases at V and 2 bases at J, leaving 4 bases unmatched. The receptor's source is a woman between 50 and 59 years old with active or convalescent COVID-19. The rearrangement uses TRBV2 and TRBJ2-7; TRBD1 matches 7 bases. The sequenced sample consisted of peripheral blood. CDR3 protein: CASRITGAYEQYF. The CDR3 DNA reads TGTGCCAGCAGAATAACAGGGGCCTACGAGCAGTACTTC.